The rows below give T cell receptor beta chains drawn from one sample of a study of cytomegalovirus exposure and HLA in healthy donors. Using immunoSEQ multiplex PCR, the repertoire was profiled, and TCRdb retains in-frame clones only, with some absent. The repertoire holds under 250,000 clones, 79% seen once, with 3.5% to 5% in the top ten. Sequenced input: PBMCs. These receptors all come from a woman in her 30s in good health and CMV-seropositive. Both conserved end residues are part of each CDR3. D genes are given only for firm matches. Size tells how often a clone was seen (once, few, many) or the class of an expanded clone, and some rows leave it out.

V,length,D,size,J,DNA,CDR3
TRBV28,14,-,-,TRBJ1-3,TGTGCCAGCACATCCTGGCACGCTGGAAACACCATATATTTT,CASTSWHAGNTIYF
TRBV6-5,15,-,-,TRBJ1-5,TGTGCCAGCAGTTCCGCGGGGCGCGATAATCAGCCCCAGCATTTT,CASSSAGRDNQPQHF
TRBV11-2,13,TRBD1,few,TRBJ2-2,TGTGCCAGCAGCCTCAGGGGGACCGGGGAGCTGTTTTTT,CASSLRGTGELFF
TRBV7-2,13,TRBD2,-,TRBJ2-7,TGTGCCAGCAGCTTAGGCGGGGGTTACGAGCAGTACTTC,CASSLGGGYEQYF
TRBV7-6,13,-,-,TRBJ2-1,TGTGCCAGCAGCGCGGCGACTAGAAATGAGCAGTTCTTC,CASSAATRNEQFF
TRBV5-4,15,-,-,TRBJ2-7,TGTGCCAGCAGCCATTCGGTACAGGGTGGCTACGAGCAGTACTTC,CASSHSVQGGYEQYF
TRBV9,14,TRBD1,-,TRBJ2-7,TGTGCCAGCAGCGCTCGGACAGGTAACTACGAGCAGTACTTC,CASSARTGNYEQYF
TRBV11-2,16,-,few,TRBJ1-3,TGTGCCAGCAGCCCCTCCTTTACAGGGTCTGGAAACACCATATATTTT,CASSPSFTGSGNTIYF
TRBV6-1,13,TRBD1,once,TRBJ1-2,TGTGCCAGCAGTCACAGGGGAGACTATGGCTACACCTTC,CASSHRGDYGYTF
TRBV4-1,20,-,once,TRBJ2-3,TGCGCCAGCAGCCAAGATAATCACGGCCGGGCAGGGGCCGGCACAGATACGCAGTATTTT,CASSQDNHGRAGAGTDTQYF
TRBV5-1,15,TRBD2,-,TRBJ2-7,TGCGCCAGCAGCCTAGGGAGGGGAGGAAGGGGCGAGCAGTACTTC,CASSLGRGGRGEQYF
TRBV5-6,16,TRBD1,-,TRBJ1-4,TGTGCCAGCAGCTCAGGGACAGGGGCATCGGGTGAAAAACTGTTTTTT,CASSSGTGASGEKLFF
TRBV27,14,TRBD1,-,TRBJ2-1,TGTGCCAGCAGTCGACAGGGTTCCTACAATGAGCAGTTCTTC,CASSRQGSYNEQFF
TRBV7-9,14,-,-,TRBJ2-1,TGTGCCAGCAGCCCAGGGGATGTCTACAATGAGCAGTTCTTC,CASSPGDVYNEQFF
TRBV11-2,17,TRBD1,-,TRBJ2-7,TGTGCCAGCAGCTTTTTTGCCGGGACAGGGACAGACTACGAGCAGTACTTC,CASSFFAGTGTDYEQYF
TRBV4-3,21,-,-,TRBJ2-6,TGCGCCAGCAGCCAAGATTTACTCCAGGGAAGTCGATTCTCTGGGGCCAACGTCCTGACTTTC,CASSQDLLQGSRFSGANVLTF
TRBV27,15,-,-,TRBJ1-5,TGTGCCAGCAGTTTATCGAACAGGGTTGGCCAGCCCCAGCATTTT,CASSLSNRVGQPQHF
TRBV5-1,15,-,-,TRBJ2-3,TGCGCCAGCAGCCCGGAGGTGGGGTTTGCAGATACGCAGTATTTT,CASSPEVGFADTQYF
TRBV25-1,15,TRBD1,-,TRBJ1-2,TGTGCCAGCAGTGAATCTGGACAGGGGGCTAGTGGCTACACCTTC,CASSESGQGASGYTF
TRBV5-8,13,-,-,TRBJ2-7,TGTGCCAGCAGCTTGGAACGCGGCTACGAGCAGTACTTC,CASSLERGYEQYF
TRBV4-3,14,-,-,TRBJ1-5,TGCGCCAGCAGCCTGGACAGATACAATCAGCCCCAGCATTTT,CASSLDRYNQPQHF
TRBV7-8,17,-,once,TRBJ1-3,TGTGCCAGCAGCTTGCTCAGGGTCCTAAGCTCTGGAAACACCATATATTTT,CASSLLRVLSSGNTIYF
TRBV5-1,14,TRBD1,-,TRBJ1-2,TGCGCCAGCAGCCTGGATGACAGGGTAGGAGGCTACACCTTC,CASSLDDRVGGYTF
TRBV29-1,14,TRBD1,-,TRBJ1-4,TGCAGCCCTGGGGGGCGGACAGGGTGCGAAAAACTGTTTTTT,CSPGGRTGCEKLFF
TRBV11-2,16,-,-,TRBJ2-1,TGTGCCAGCAACCAAGTAGGGGGGGCGACATACAATGAGCAGTTCTTC,CASNQVGGATYNEQFF
TRBV9,15,TRBD2,-,TRBJ2-3,TGTGCCAGCAGCGTCCCAGCGGGAGGGCCTAATACGCAGTATTTT,CASSVPAGGPNTQYF
TRBV18,16,-,-,TRBJ1-1,TGTGCCAGCTCACCGTACGAGCAGGGCGGTTCGGGTGAAGCTTTCTTT,CASSPYEQGGSGEAFF
TRBV27,14,-,-,TRBJ2-3,TGTGCCAGCTCAAGAATTGTAACGGCAGATACGCAGTATTTT,CASSRIVTADTQYF
TRBV4-3,15,TRBD1,-,TRBJ2-7,TGCGCCAGCAGCCAAGGACACAGGGGATCCTACGAGCAGTACTTC,CASSQGHRGSYEQYF
TRBV5-5,15,-,-,TRBJ1-1,TGTGCCAGCAGCTTGTCTTCACAGGGCAGGACTGAAGCTTTCTTT,CASSLSSQGRTEAFF
TRBV11-3,13,-,few,TRBJ2-7,TGTGCCAGCAGCTCCGGGTCTCTTTTCGAGCAGTACTTC,CASSSGSLFEQYF
TRBV5-6,16,-,-,TRBJ2-7,TGTGCCAGCAGCTTGCCCCCCGGAGGGGGCGCGTACGAGCAGTACTTC,CASSLPPGGGAYEQYF
TRBV30,13,-,-,TRBJ1-1,TGTGCCTGGGGGGCGGGGGATCGGACTGAAGCTTTCTTT,CAWGAGDRTEAFF
TRBV2,14,-,few,TRBJ1-5,TGTGCCAGCAGAGAAGCCGGCGGGAATCAGCCCCAGCATTTT,CASREAGGNQPQHF
TRBV29-1,15,TRBD1,few,TRBJ1-2,TGCAGCGTTCGTCCGAGGACAGGGAACGGCTATGGCTACACCTTC,CSVRPRTGNGYGYTF
TRBV6-5,15,-,-,TRBJ1-5,TGTGCCAGCAGTTACTCGCCGACGGCGGGTCAGCCCCAGCATTTT,CASSYSPTAGQPQHF
TRBV5-4,15,-,-,TRBJ1-1,TGTGCCAGCAGCAGTGACCTACAGTTATACACTGAAGCTTTCTTT,CASSSDLQLYTEAFF
TRBV27,16,-,-,TRBJ1-5,TGTGCCAGCAGTTTATCGGGGGGGCCCTGGGATCAGCCCCAGCATTTT,CASSLSGGPWDQPQHF
TRBV9,18,TRBD2,-,TRBJ2-5,TGTGCCAGCAGCGTAACCGGACTAGCGGGAGCCCCGGGAGAGACCCAGTACTTC,CASSVTGLAGAPGETQYF
TRBV13,15,-,-,TRBJ1-6,TGTGCCAGCACCTTGGGGAGGGGTGGTGGATCACCCCTCCACTTT,CASTLGRGGGSPLHF